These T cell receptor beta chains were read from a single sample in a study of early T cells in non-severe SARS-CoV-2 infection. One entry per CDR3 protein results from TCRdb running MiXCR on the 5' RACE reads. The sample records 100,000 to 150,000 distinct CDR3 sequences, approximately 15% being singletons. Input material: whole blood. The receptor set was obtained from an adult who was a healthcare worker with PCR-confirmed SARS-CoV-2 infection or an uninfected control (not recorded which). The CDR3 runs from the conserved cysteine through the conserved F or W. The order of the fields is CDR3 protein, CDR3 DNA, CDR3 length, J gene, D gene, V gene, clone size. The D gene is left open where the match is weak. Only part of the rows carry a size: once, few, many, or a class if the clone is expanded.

CDR3: CASSRGQSDSPLHF
DNA: TGTGCCAGCAGCCGGGGACAGTCGGACTCACCCCTCCACTTT
length: 14
J: TRBJ1-6
D: TRBD1
V: TRBV7-9
size: many

CDR3: CSASPGGTDTQYF
DNA: TGCAGTGCTAGTCCGGGGGGGACAGATACGCAGTATTTT
length: 13
J: TRBJ2-3
D: TRBD2
V: TRBV20-1
size: many

CDR3: CASSFTGTGDTIYF
DNA: TGTGCCAGCAGCTTTACCGGGACAGGGGACACCATATATTTT
length: 14
J: TRBJ1-3
D: TRBD1
V: TRBV7-9
size: many

CDR3: CAISESRSSYGYTF
DNA: TGTGCCATCAGTGAGTCGCGCAGTTCCTATGGCTACACCTTC
length: 14
J: TRBJ1-2
D: NA
V: TRBV10-3
size: NA

CDR3: CASSQVLAGDLAKNIQYF
DNA: TGTGCCAGCAGCCAAGTGCTAGCGGGGGACCTAGCCAAAAACATTCAGTACTTC
length: 18
J: TRBJ2-4
D: TRBD2
V: TRBV4-2
size: NA

CDR3: CASREQGYEQYF
DNA: TGTGCCAGCAGAGAACAGGGTTACGAGCAGTACTTC
length: 12
J: TRBJ2-7
D: NA
V: TRBV6-2/TRBV6-3
size: NA

CDR3: CASTPTGGGYEQYF
DNA: TGTGCCAGCACCCCAACAGGGGGCGGGTACGAGCAGTACTTC
length: 14
J: TRBJ2-7
D: TRBD1
V: TRBV12-3/TRBV12-4
size: NA

CDR3: CAISSPVTDTQYF
DNA: TGTGCCATCAGTAGCCCCGTCACAGATACGCAGTATTTT
length: 13
J: TRBJ2-3
D: NA
V: TRBV10-3
size: few

CDR3: CASMPSSYNSPLHF
DNA: TGTGCCAGCATGCCAAGCTCCTATAATTCACCCCTCCACTTT
length: 14
J: TRBJ1-6
D: NA
V: TRBV7-9
size: few

CDR3: CASSHRDRAVRQPQHF
DNA: TGTGCCAGCAGCCACCGGGACAGGGCTGTTCGTCAGCCCCAGCATTTT
length: 16
J: TRBJ1-5
D: TRBD1
V: TRBV12-3/TRBV12-4
size: few

CDR3: CASKPGPVSGANVLTF
DNA: TGTGCCAGCAAACCTGGGCCAGTCTCTGGGGCCAACGTCCTGACTTTC
length: 16
J: TRBJ2-6
D: NA
V: TRBV3-1
size: NA

CDR3: CAISGVGREGSPLHF
DNA: TGTGCCATCAGTGGAGTTGGTAGGGAGGGATCACCCCTCCACTTT
length: 15
J: TRBJ1-6
D: NA
V: TRBV10-3
size: few

CDR3: CASSPRTSGGETQYF
DNA: TGTGCCAGCAGCCCAAGGACTAGCGGGGGTGAGACCCAGTACTTC
length: 15
J: TRBJ2-5
D: TRBD2
V: TRBV5-5
size: NA

CDR3: CASRPRPTTDTQYF
DNA: TGTGCCAGCAGACCCCGGCCGACCACAGATACGCAGTATTTT
length: 14
J: TRBJ2-3
D: NA
V: TRBV27
size: NA

CDR3: CASRQDGNQPQHF
DNA: TGTGCCAGCAGACAGGACGGCAATCAGCCCCAGCATTTT
length: 13
J: TRBJ1-5
D: NA
V: TRBV27
size: NA

CDR3: CASRTGGLTEAFF
DNA: TGTGCCAGCAGAACAGGGGGCCTGACTGAAGCTTTCTTT
length: 13
J: TRBJ1-1
D: TRBD1
V: TRBV27
size: NA

CDR3: CASSLGPGSNQPQHF
DNA: TGTGCCAGCAGCTTAGGTCCGGGTTCAAATCAGCCCCAGCATTTT
length: 15
J: TRBJ1-5
D: NA
V: TRBV11-2
size: many

CDR3: CSVQGHTEAFF
DNA: TGCAGCGTTCAGGGTCACACTGAAGCTTTCTTT
length: 11
J: TRBJ1-1
D: NA
V: TRBV29-1
size: few

CDR3: CASSHRPGQGYTEAFF
DNA: TGCGCCAGCAGCCATCGACCGGGACAGGGGTACACTGAAGCTTTCTTT
length: 16
J: TRBJ1-1
D: TRBD1
V: TRBV5-1
size: NA

CDR3: CASSPRRAGARSYEQYF
DNA: TGTGCCAGCAGCCCGAGGAGGGCAGGGGCCCGCTCCTACGAGCAGTACTTC
length: 17
J: TRBJ2-7
D: NA
V: TRBV11-2
size: NA

CDR3: CASSGTSEGTDTQYF
DNA: TGTGCCAGCAGCGGGACTAGCGAAGGCACAGATACGCAGTATTTT
length: 15
J: TRBJ2-3
D: TRBD2
V: TRBV5-6
size: NA

CDR3: CASSPGDRGRANYGYTF
DNA: TGTGCCAGCTCACCTGGCGACAGGGGGCGAGCTAACTATGGCTACACCTTC
length: 17
J: TRBJ1-2
D: TRBD1
V: TRBV18
size: few

CDR3: CASSLSGTTTPNEQFF
DNA: TGTGCCAGCAGCCTAAGTGGGACTACGACCCCGAATGAGCAGTTCTTC
length: 16
J: TRBJ2-1
D: TRBD2
V: TRBV27
size: few

CDR3: CASGLVRGMDRADEAFF
DNA: TGTGCTAGTGGTTTGGTACGAGGCATGGACAGGGCGGATGAAGCTTTCTTT
length: 17
J: TRBJ1-1
D: TRBD1
V: TRBV12-5
size: few

CDR3: CASNSLPLPGSDTQYF
DNA: TGTGCCAGCAATTCCCTTCCGCTCCCCGGGTCAGATACGCAGTATTTT
length: 16
J: TRBJ2-3
D: NA
V: TRBV12-3/TRBV12-4
size: NA

CDR3: CASSTYIADTQYF
DNA: TGTGCCAGTAGTACGTACATAGCAGATACGCAGTATTTT
length: 13
J: TRBJ2-3
D: NA
V: TRBV19
size: few

CDR3: CSVDGVETQYF
DNA: TGCAGCGTTGATGGGGTTGAGACCCAGTACTTC
length: 11
J: TRBJ2-5
D: NA
V: TRBV29-1
size: NA

CDR3: CASSQSGARNQPQHF
DNA: TGTGCCAGCAGCCAATCAGGGGCGAGGAATCAGCCCCAGCATTTT
length: 15
J: TRBJ1-5
D: NA
V: TRBV3-1
size: NA

CDR3: CASKQPSEDGYTF
DNA: TGTGCCAGCAAACAACCCTCCGAGGATGGCTACACCTTC
length: 13
J: TRBJ1-2
D: NA
V: TRBV7-9
size: NA

CDR3: CSARDQGSGLTEAFF
DNA: TGCAGTGCTAGAGATCAGGGGTCAGGGCTCACTGAAGCTTTCTTT
length: 15
J: TRBJ1-1
D: NA
V: TRBV20-1
size: few

CDR3: CASRGGTGSLFPTDTQYF
DNA: TGTGCCAGCAGGGGGGGGACAGGGTCGTTATTCCCCACAGATACGCAGTATTTT
length: 18
J: TRBJ2-3
D: TRBD1
V: TRBV28
size: many

CDR3: CASTLRAYTEAFF
DNA: TGTGCCAGTACCCTCCGGGCTTACACTGAAGCTTTCTTT
length: 13
J: TRBJ1-1
D: NA
V: TRBV19
size: few

CDR3: CASSEWGLGTDYEQYF
DNA: TGTGCCAGCAGTGAATGGGGACTAGGGACAGACTACGAGCAGTACTTC
length: 16
J: TRBJ2-7
D: NA
V: TRBV25-1
size: few

CDR3: CASSPLRGIDEQYF
DNA: TGTGCCAGCAGCCCGCTACGGGGGATAGACGAGCAGTACTTC
length: 14
J: TRBJ2-7
D: NA
V: TRBV11-2
size: few

CDR3: CASSQGFKQETQYF
DNA: TGTGCCAGCAGCCAAGGTTTTAAACAAGAGACCCAGTACTTC
length: 14
J: TRBJ2-5
D: NA
V: TRBV3-1
size: few

CDR3: CASSPSQGENTEAFF
DNA: TGTGCCAGCTCACCCTCACAGGGGGAGAACACTGAAGCTTTCTTT
length: 15
J: TRBJ1-1
D: TRBD1
V: TRBV18
size: NA

CDR3: CASRIGPLELNEAFF
DNA: TGTGCCAGTAGAATAGGACCCCTCGAACTTAATGAAGCTTTCTTT
length: 15
J: TRBJ1-1
D: NA
V: TRBV19
size: many

CDR3: CAWSNRDTQYF
DNA: TGTGCCTGGAGTAATCGGGATACGCAGTATTTT
length: 11
J: TRBJ2-3
D: NA
V: TRBV30
size: NA

CDR3: CASSQEASGGPGGELFF
DNA: TGCGCCAGCAGCCAAGAGGCTAGCGGGGGGCCAGGAGGGGAGCTGTTTTTT
length: 17
J: TRBJ2-2
D: TRBD2
V: TRBV4-1
size: many

CDR3: CAWGITGIYSPLHF
DNA: TGTGCCTGGGGCATCACAGGGATCTATTCACCCCTCCACTTT
length: 14
J: TRBJ1-6
D: NA
V: TRBV30
size: NA